The 28 T cell receptor beta chains in this list originate from one sample, sequenced in a study of CD8+CD57+ T cells in acquired aplastic anemia. Template material for TCR beta VDJ and CDR3 profiling consisted of genomic DNA. TCRdb re-called the reads through MiXCR, storing one row per CDR3 protein. This table has about half a million distinct CDR3 sequences, about a third appearing once. An expansion of CD8+CD57+ cells by flow cytometry had been shown in patients chosen for sequencing. The specimen sequenced was sorted CD4+, CD8+, or CD8+CD57+ T cells (not recorded which) from PBMCs. The source is a human donor with aplastic anemia.

Many counts were recorded for this clonotype. The genes are TRBV12-3 or TRBV12-4 and TRBJ1-6, with no clear D. The CDR3 loop spans 14 amino acids. Deletions cut 3 bases from V and 7 bases from J, with 10 bases between. CDR3 DNA: TGTGCCAGCAGTTTTGACACATCAAATTCACCCCTCCACTTT. It yields the protein CASSFDTSNSPLHF.

The J gene is TRBJ2-7, the V gene TRBV13; D not certain. Deletions cut 5 bases from V and 4 bases from J, with 15 bases between. Germline V lookup: CDR1 PRHDT, CDR2 FYEKMQ (reference sequence). This CDR3 contains 14 residues. This CDR3 is CASSLPDGVYEQYF. CDR3 in DNA: TGTGCCAGCAGCCTCCCGGACGGAGTTTACGAGCAGTACTTC.

At least ten counts were recorded for this clonotype. This sequence joins TRBV25-1 and TRBJ2-3; 8 nucleotides align to TRBD2. J lost 0 bases, V lost 3 bases, and 8 bases had no gene match. The CDR3 is 17 amino acids. CDR1 and CDR2 (germline): MGHDK, SYGVNS. CDR3 nucleotides: TGTGCCAGCAGTGATTACGGTAGCGGGGTTAGCACAGATACGCAGTATTTT. Amino acid sequence: CASSDYGSGVSTDTQYF.

V and J are TRBV7-3 and TRBJ2-3; TRBD2 aligns across 10 bases. Trimming at V came to 5 bases and at J to 2 bases, leaving 7 bases not matched to a gene. This CDR3 spans 16 amino acids. Germline CDR1 and CDR2: SGHTA and FQGTGA. The DNA for the CDR3 is TGTGCCAGCAGCCTCGAGCGGGGGGGGACCACAGATACGCAGTATTTT. This codes for CASSLERGGTTDTQYF.

This clonotype was detected a few times. A clone one base away is much larger, so this may be a read error. The CDR3 here is CASSLVNRSQETQYF. The CDR3 DNA reads as TGTGCCAGCAGCTTAGTCAACAGATCCCAAGAGACCCAGTACTTC. The gene calls are TRBV7-2 and TRBJ2-5, with no clear D. V dropped 1 base and J dropped 1 base, with 10 bases sitting between them. The CDR3 runs 15 residues. Germline assignment: CDR1 SGHTA and CDR2 FQGNSA.

The V call is TRBV19, the J call TRBJ1-4; no firm D call. Germline V gene data show CDR1 as LNHDA and CDR2 as SQIVND (reference sequence). The CDR3 extends over 11 amino acids. V gave up 6 bases and J gave up 7 bases, with 6 bases separating them. The CDR3: CASSNIEKLFF. The CDR3 region has the DNA TGTGCCAGTAGCAACATTGAAAAACTGTTTTTT.

The chain carries TRBV5-1 and TRBJ2-7; D might be TRBD2 (5 bases). This CDR3 comprises 13 residues. V was trimmed by 3 bases and J by 3 bases, leaving 10 bases between them. Germline V gives CDR1 SGHRS, CDR2 YFSETQ. As DNA, the CDR3 is TGCGCCAGCAGCTCCGAAGGACTCTACGAGCAGTACTTC. Encoded protein: CASSSEGLYEQYF.

The chain recombines TRBV2 with TRBJ1-6; possibly TRBD1 for D (5 bases). CDR3 length: 15 residues. Trimming pared 3 bases from V and 5 bases from J, leaving 11 bases between. Germline values: CDR1 SNHLY, CDR2 FYNNEI. CDR3 in amino acids: CASSEWQGDNSPLHF. The CDR3 region has the DNA TGTGCCAGCAGTGAGTGGCAGGGTGATAATTCACCCCTCCACTTT.

This chain joins TRBV2 and TRBJ2-2, with D tentatively TRBD2 (6 bases). Germline V gene sequence: CDR1 SNHLY, CDR2 FYNNEI. Trimming removed 5 bases at V and 2 bases at J, with 15 bases between. The CDR3 has 16 residues. The DNA of the CDR3 is TGTGCCAGCAGTTATACCGGGAGTTTAAACACCGGGGAGCTGTTTTTT. Its translation is CASSYTGSLNTGELFF.

This clonotype was seen a handful of times. Just one base apart from a much larger clone, this may be a read error. J is TRBJ1-5 and V is TRBV15; weak D call: TRBD1 (5 bases). CDR1 and CDR2 from the germline V gene are LNHNV and YYDKDF (reference sequence). The CDR3 runs to 13 residues. DNA of the CDR3: TGTGCCACCGTCAGGGATAGCAGTCAGCCCCAGCATTTT. This gives the protein CATVRDSSQPQHF.

The chain is built from TRBV13 and TRBJ2-7; 8 nucleotides align to TRBD2. Germline CDR1 PRHDT, CDR2 FYEKMQ (reference sequence). The junction had 7 bases not matched to a gene; V was cut back by 5 bases and J by 4 bases. The CDR3 has 14 residues. The CDR3, as DNA: TGTGCCAGCAGCGAACCGGGACTAGGGTACGAGCAGTACTTC. The encoded protein is CASSEPGLGYEQYF.

V is TRBV15 and J is TRBJ2-7; TRBD1 matches 11 bases. V shed 3 bases, J shed 2 bases, and the junction held 3 bases outside the gene matches. CDR1 is LNHNV, CDR2 YYDKDF, per germline (reference sequence). The CDR3 runs 15 residues. CDR3 nucleotide sequence: TGTGCCACCAGCAGTGGACAGGGGGCGGCCTACGAGCAGTACTTC. Translated, it gives CATSSGQGAAYEQYF.

As concerns this clonotype: Possible read error: a much larger clone is one base away. The chain employs TRBV7-3 and TRBJ2-7; D uncertain. This CDR3 contains 11 residues. Looked up from germline, CDR1 is SGHTA and CDR2 is FQGTGA. CDR3 region: CASSHGHEQHF. In DNA, the CDR3 is TGTGCCAGCAGCCATGGCCACGAGCAGCACTTC.

The chain uses TRBV14 and TRBJ2-7, with 15 bases that match TRBD2. The closer fit of TRBJ2-1 to the DNA end suggests the J call may be wrong. This CDR3 spans 16 amino acids. Germline V gene data show CDR1 as SGHDN and CDR2 as FVKESK. In nucleotides, the CDR3 is TGTGCCAGCAGCCGGACTAGCGGGAGGGATCTGGGTGAGCAGTTCTTC. Amino acid sequence: CASSRTSGRDLGEQFF.

This clonotype has just a few counts. The chain links TRBV2 to TRBJ2-4, with TRBD1 as a possible D gene (6 bases). Trimming left V 8 bases short and J 1 base short, with 21 bases between. CDR3 length: 17 amino acids. Germline lookup yields CDR1 SNHLY and CDR2 FYNNEI. Here the CDR3 reads CASQGFKGVGAKNIQYF. CDR3 in DNA: TGTGCCAGCCAGGGCTTTAAGGGGGTAGGGGCCAAAAACATTCAGTACTTC.

This clonotype was observed many times. V usage is TRBV7-3 and J usage is TRBJ2-7; D unclear. The CDR3 loop spans 14 amino acids. Deletions cut 5 bases from V and 2 bases from J, with 13 bases between. Germline V gives CDR1 SGHTA, CDR2 FQGTGA. CDR3 loop: CASSLMDGPYEQYF. CDR3 sequence (DNA): TGTGCCAGCAGCCTAATGGACGGGCCCTACGAGCAGTACTTC.

This clonotype was seen a few times. Relative to the germline gene, one junction end is altered; a read error may explain this. The CDR3 nucleotides read TGTGCCAGCGCCCGGACTAGCGGGGTCTACACTGAGCAGTTCTTC. Protein: CASARTSGVYTEQFF. This chain connects TRBV2 to TRBJ2-1; TRBD2 aligns across 12 bases. Germline V CDR1 and CDR2: SNHLY, FYNNEI. The CDR3 runs to 15 residues.

The chain is built from TRBV12-5 and TRBJ2-7, with 7 positions matching TRBD2. CDR1 LGHNT and CDR2 FRNRAP come from the germline V gene. The CDR3 is 15 residues long. V lost 2 bases and J lost 2; bases outside the gene matches: 6. The CDR3, as DNA: TGTGCTAGTGGTTTGTACGTCGGGGGGACCTACGAGCAGTACTTC. It yields the protein CASGLYVGGTYEQYF.

The chain carries TRBV7-6 and TRBJ2-1; D is tentatively TRBD1 or TRBD2 (5 bases each). This CDR3 has 15 amino acids. V was cut by 3 bases and J by 0 bases, with 9 bases left in between. Looked up from germline, CDR1 is SGHVS and CDR2 is FNYEAQ. The CDR3, as DNA: TGTGCCAGCAGCTTGGGACGGATCTCCTACAATGAGCAGTTCTTC. The encoded protein is CASSLGRISYNEQFF.

Ten or more counts support this clonotype. This chain links TRBV24-1 with TRBJ2-1; 14 nucleotides agree with TRBD2. Germline V gene data show CDR1 as KGHDR and CDR2 as SFDVKD. This CDR3 spans 17 amino acids. After removal of 4 bases from V and 6 bases from J, the junction contained 7 bases not matched to a gene. The CDR3 loop reads CATSETSGRALSNEQFF. Written as DNA, the CDR3 is TGTGCCACCAGTGAGACTAGCGGGAGGGCCTTGAGCAATGAGCAGTTCTTC.

This clonotype occurred a few times. J is TRBJ1-2 and V is TRBV5-5; possible D gene TRBD1, 5 bases. V lost 4 bases to trimming and J lost 2 bases, with 18 bases between them. Germline V gene lookup returns CDR1 SGHKS and CDR2 YYEKEE (reference sequence). This CDR3 has 16 amino acids. The DNA of the CDR3 is TGTGCCAGCAGCGACACCTGGGACCCAGGGAACTATGGCTACACCTTC. Protein: CASSDTWDPGNYGYTF.

The chain uses TRBV4-2 and TRBJ2-1; possible D gene TRBD2, 6 bases. V was shortened by 4 bases and J by 3 bases, with 16 bases between the two germline ends. The V gene's germline CDR1 is LGHNA and CDR2 YNFKEQ. CDR3 size: 16 residues. As DNA, the CDR3 is TGTGCCAGCAGCCTTATTGGAGCGGGCCACTACAATGAGCAGTTCTTC. Residues: CASSLIGAGHYNEQFF.

Only a few counts were recorded for this clonotype. The rearrangement links TRBV2 to TRBJ2-1, with D possibly matching TRBD1 (6 bases). Germline lookup yields CDR1 SNHLY and CDR2 FYNNEI. The CDR3 loop spans 17 amino acids. The ends were cut back, 0 bases at V and 0 bases at J, with 12 bases in the middle. The CDR3 sequence is CASSEARGSVSYNEQFF. CDR3 bases: TGTGCCAGCAGTGAAGCGAGGGGGTCAGTCTCCTACAATGAGCAGTTCTTC.

The V gene is TRBV29-1, the J gene TRBJ1-1; D perhaps matches TRBD1 (5 bases). In germline, CDR1 is SQVTM, CDR2 ANQGSEA. Trimming stripped 8 bases from V and 3 bases from J, with 22 bases between. The CDR3 extends over 15 amino acids. In DNA form, the CDR3 reads TGCAGCAAATCGCCAGGGACTCCCTGGTACACTGAAGCTTTCTTT. As protein: CSKSPGTPWYTEAFF. Combining the CDR3 with reference TRBV29-1 and TRBJ1-1 gives the whole variable domain SAVISQKPSRDICQRGTSLTIQCQVDSQVTMMFWYRQQPGQSLTLIATANQGSEATYESGFVIDKFPISRPNLTFSTLTVSNMSPEDSSIYLCSKSPGTPWYTEAFFGQGTRLTVV.

This clonotype was detected once. The chain employs TRBV10-2 and TRBJ1-2; the D is unclear. Trimming left V 6 bases short and J 3 bases short, with 14 bases between. Per germline, CDR1 WSHSY and CDR2 SAAADI. This CDR3 is 14 amino acids long. For the CDR3, the DNA is TGCGCCAGCAGCCCCAGTTCTTCCCACTATGGCTACACCTTC. Its translation: CASSPSSSHYGYTF.

A few counts support this clonotype. V is TRBV5-1 and J is TRBJ2-1; 11 nucleotides line up with TRBD2. Trimming at V came to 3 bases and at J to 0 bases, leaving 14 bases not matched to a gene. Germline V gives CDR1 SGHRS, CDR2 YFSETQ. This CDR3 is 20 amino acids long. CDR3 sequence reads: CASSSRLAGRFVSSYNEQFF. CDR3 sequence (DNA): TGCGCCAGCAGCTCCCGACTAGCGGGAAGGTTCGTAAGCTCCTACAATGAGCAGTTCTTC.

This clonotype was observed a handful of times. CDR3 residues: CSARRGNTGELFF. CDR3 coding DNA: TGCAGTGCTAGAAGGGGGAACACCGGGGAGCTGTTTTTT. The V and J genes are TRBV20-1 and TRBJ2-2, with D possibly TRBD1 on 5 matching bases. V was pared by 2 bases and J by 1 base, with 5 bases between. Looked up from germline, CDR1 is DFQATT and CDR2 is SNEGSKA (reference sequence). The CDR3 is 13 amino acids.

In this sample, this clonotype turned up many times. This rearrangement joins TRBV7-2 to TRBJ1-5; D unclear. This CDR3 contains 15 residues. Germline assignment: CDR1 SGHTA and CDR2 FQGNSA. Deletions cut 5 bases from V and 0 bases from J, with 11 bases between. DNA for the CDR3: TGTGCCAGCAGCCCCGGACGTAGTAGCAATCAGCCCCAGCATTTT. This translates into CASSPGRSSNQPQHF.